The rows below give T cell receptor beta chains drawn from one sample of a study of persistence of HIV-infected CD4 T cells. This table comes from immunoSEQ multiplex PCR, and its TCRdb copy is limited to in-frame clones, with some not included. The sample yields about 48,000 clones, about 81% seen once. These TCRs' antigens remain unknown. Sample: CD4+ T cells sorted from PBMCs after approximately 19-hour stimulation, taken from a patient who received antiretroviral therapy. These receptors all stem from an adult man with HIV who was CMV-seropositive. Both conserved end residues are part of each CDR3. Fields, in order: clone size, V gene, D gene, J gene, CDR3 DNA, CDR3 protein. A D gene is named only where the DNA matches it firmly. Rows may omit the clone size; those that give it use once, few, many or a size class.

NA	TRBV7-2	NA	TRBJ1-3	TGTGCCAGCAGCTTAGCCGGGACCGCTTCTGGAAACACCATATATTTT	CASSLAGTASGNTIYF
NA	TRBV30	TRBD2	TRBJ2-7	TGTGCCTGGAGTGGGGGGGGAAGCTCCTACGAGCAGTACTTC	CAWSGGGSSYEQYF
NA	TRBV3-1/TRBV3-2	NA	TRBJ2-7	TGTGCCAGCAGCCAAGGGTTTAGAAACTACCCCTTAGGAGTTGTCTACGAGCAGTACTTC	CASSQGFRNYPLGVVYEQYF
NA	TRBV18	TRBD2	TRBJ2-7	TGTGCCAGCTCACTCAACCTCCGGACTAGCGGCTCCTACGAGCAGTACTTC	CASSLNLRTSGSYEQYF
NA	TRBV2	NA	TRBJ1-1	TGTGCCAGCAGTGAAAGGGGGGCGAACACTGAAGCTTTCTTT	CASSERGANTEAFF
NA	TRBV6-5	TRBD1	TRBJ1-1	TGTGCCAGCAGCCGACAGGGGGCTATGAACACTGAAGCTTTCTTT	CASSRQGAMNTEAFF
NA	TRBV3-1/TRBV3-2	NA	TRBJ1-4	TGTGCCAGCAGCCGATACAGCGAGATCGATGAAAAACTGTTTTTT	CASSRYSEIDEKLFF
NA	TRBV5-1	TRBD1	TRBJ2-7	TGCGCCAGCAGCCGACAGGGCAGCTCCTACGAGCAGTACTTC	CASSRQGSSYEQYF
few	TRBV19	TRBD1	TRBJ1-1	TGTGCCAGTAGGATCCTGACAGGGGGAAACACTGAAGCTTTCTTT	CASRILTGGNTEAFF
NA	TRBV18	NA	TRBJ1-1	TGTGCCAGCTCACTCGGGGGAATGACTGAAGCTTTCTTT	CASSLGGMTEAFF
few	TRBV6-5	TRBD1	TRBJ1-2	TGTGCCAGCAGTTACGCCGGGACAGGGTGGGGCTACACCTTC	CASSYAGTGWGYTF
once	TRBV3-1/TRBV3-2	NA	TRBJ1-6	TGTGCCAGCAGCCAATTCTGGGGGCTACTGTCCTATAATTCACCCCTCCACTTT	CASSQFWGLLSYNSPLHF
few	TRBV7-9	TRBD1	TRBJ2-5	TGTGCCAGCAGCCCCCGACAGGGTCTCATGGAGACCCAGTACTTC	CASSPRQGLMETQYF
NA	TRBV7-9	NA	TRBJ1-4	TGTGCCAGCAGCTTCCAGATTAATGAAAAACTGTTTTTT	CASSFQINEKLFF
once	TRBV11-3	TRBD1	TRBJ2-7	TGTGCCAGCAGCTTAGGGGGACAGGCTAATTACGAGCAGTACTTC	CASSLGGQANYEQYF
NA	TRBV2	TRBD2	TRBJ2-1	TGTGCCAGCAGAAGACTAGCGGGGGCGGGGAATGAGCAGTTCTTC	CASRRLAGAGNEQFF
medium-sized	TRBV7-8	NA	TRBJ2-3	TGTGCCAGCAGCCCGAAGGCAGATACGCAGTATTTT	CASSPKADTQYF
few	TRBV6-5	NA	TRBJ1-1	TGTGCCAGCAGTTACTCTCTGGGCAATAGGAACACTGAAGCTTTCTTT	CASSYSLGNRNTEAFF
NA	TRBV5-1	NA	TRBJ1-1	TGCGCCAGCAGCCCCTACCGGGAGAACACTGAAGCTTTCTTT	CASSPYRENTEAFF
NA	TRBV6-2/TRBV6-3	NA	TRBJ2-7	TGTGCCAGCAGCCAACAGGGTTACGAGCAGTACTTC	CASSQQGYEQYF
NA	TRBV7-9	NA	TRBJ1-5	TGTGCCAGCAGCTTACTGGGAAGTCGGCAGCCCCAGCATTTT	CASSLLGSRQPQHF
NA	TRBV19	NA	TRBJ1-2	TGTGCCAGCACGAGGGGACATGGCTACACCTTC	CASTRGHGYTF
NA	TRBV14	NA	TRBJ1-2	TGTGCCAGCAGCCAAGATCTATGGGTTGGCTACACCTTC	CASSQDLWVGYTF
NA	TRBV6-1	NA	TRBJ2-7	TGTGCCAGCAGCATGGACGGATACGAGCAGTACTTC	CASSMDGYEQYF
NA	TRBV5-6	NA	TRBJ1-6	TGTGCCAGCAGCTTAGGCGGAATTAATTCACCCCTCCACTTT	CASSLGGINSPLHF